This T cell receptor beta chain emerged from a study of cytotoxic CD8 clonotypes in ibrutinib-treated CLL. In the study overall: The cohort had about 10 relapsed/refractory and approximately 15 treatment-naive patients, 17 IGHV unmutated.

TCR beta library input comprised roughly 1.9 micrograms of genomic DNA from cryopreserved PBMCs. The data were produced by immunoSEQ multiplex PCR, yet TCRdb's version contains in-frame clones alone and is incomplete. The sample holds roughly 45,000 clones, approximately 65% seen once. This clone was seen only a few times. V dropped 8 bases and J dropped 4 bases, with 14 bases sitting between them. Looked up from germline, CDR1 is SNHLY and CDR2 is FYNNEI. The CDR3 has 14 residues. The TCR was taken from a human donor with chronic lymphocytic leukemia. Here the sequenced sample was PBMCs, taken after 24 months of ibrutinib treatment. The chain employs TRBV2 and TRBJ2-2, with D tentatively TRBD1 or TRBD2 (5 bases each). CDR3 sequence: CASGATRSTGELFF. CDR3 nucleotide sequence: TGTGCCAGCGGGGCCACTAGGTCCACCGGGGAGCTGTTTTTT.